Each of the 24 T cell receptor beta chains below was sequenced from the same sample in a study of a mutant IDH1 vaccine in newly diagnosed glioma. These receptors' targets are unknown. Documented time point: week 11, during vaccination. Every vaccine dose comprised 300 ug of mutant IDH1 20-mer peptide plus topical imiquimod. Sequencing used immunoSEQ multiplex PCR; TCRdb keeps in-frame clones, though not all of them. The data contain about 36,000 clones, roughly 80% of them singletons. The sequenced sample was peripheral blood mononuclear cells (PBMCs), obtained from a glioma patient whose treatment included an IDH1 peptide vaccine. The source of these receptors is a woman between 25 and 40 years old with glioma. Some clones in this sample may be carry-over from other donors' samples.

This rearrangement joins TRBV4-1 to TRBJ2-3, with TRBD2 matching 7 bases. CDR3 length equals 15 residues. The germline CDR1 and CDR2 sequences are MGHRA and YSYEKL. Germline trimming cut 0 bases from V and 4 bases from J; bases unmatched to any gene: 4. CDR3: CASSQDGDYSDTQYF. The CDR3 DNA follows: TGCGCCAGCAGCCAAGATGGGGACTACTCAGATACGCAGTATTTT.

This chain links TRBV7-8 with TRBJ1-5, with 8 bases that match TRBD1. CDR3 size: 15 residues. Germline CDR1 SGHVS, CDR2 FQNEAQ. V trimming: 5 bases; J trimming: 4 bases; junction bases outside the gene matches: 7. The CDR3, as DNA: TGTGCCAGCAGCCCGAGGACAGGGTTAAATCAGCCCCAGCATTTT. It is translated as CASSPRTGLNQPQHF.

J is TRBJ2-7 and V is TRBV14; D unclear. The CDR3 runs 13 residues. The V gene lost 1 base and the J gene lost 6 bases, with 10 bases spanning the gap. Per the germline V gene, CDR1 is SGHDN and CDR2 is FVKESK. The CDR3 nucleotides read TGTGCCAGCAGCCAAGGTCTCGGTGGCGAGCAGTACTTC. Protein product: CASSQGLGGEQYF.

A single count supports this clone. The J gene is TRBJ2-2, the V gene TRBV6-5; a weak D match, TRBD2 (5 bases). The CDR3 is 13 amino acids. Germline V gene sequence: CDR1 MNHEY, CDR2 SVGAGI. V lost 6 bases, J lost 7 bases, and 12 bases lay in between. DNA of the CDR3: TGTGCCAGCAGGGGTTCAGAGGGCGGGGAGCTGTTTTTT. This translates into CASRGSEGGELFF.

This chain uses TRBV9 with TRBJ2-2; D is unclear. CDR1 and CDR2 (germline): SGDLS, YYNGEE. The CDR3 spans 14 residues. The V and J ends lost 3 bases and 5 bases respectively, with 11 bases between them. The CDR3 DNA reads TGTGCCAGCAGCGCCCCCTCGAGTACCGGGGAGCTGTTTTTT. It translates to CASSAPSSTGELFF.

The J gene is TRBJ2-5, the V gene TRBV5-1, with D perhaps TRBD1 (6 bases). Germline V CDR1 and CDR2: SGHRS, YFSETQ. The CDR3 extends over 14 amino acids. V lost 4 bases to trimming and J lost 5 bases, with 15 bases between them. The CDR3 DNA reads as TGCGCCAGCAGCGTAACAGGGTTGGGGGAGACCCAGTACTTC. Its protein is CASSVTGLGETQYF.

V is TRBV5-5 and J is TRBJ1-2; D might be TRBD1 (5 bases). Trimming removed 4 bases at V and 0 bases at J, with 16 bases between. The CDR3 length is 16 residues. Per germline, CDR1 SGHKS and CDR2 YYEKEE (reference sequence). Here the CDR3 reads CASSRQGDRANYGYTF. CDR3 in DNA: TGTGCCAGCAGCCGTCAGGGCGACCGAGCTAACTATGGCTACACCTTC.

CDR3 DNA sequence: TGTGCCAGCAGCTTGCCTACAGGGGGTCGGGAGACCCAGTACTTC. Encoded protein: CASSLPTGGRETQYF. The rearrangement joins TRBV5-4 to TRBJ2-5; TRBD1 agrees at 8 bases. With V trimmed by 1 base and J by 5 bases, 7 bases remained unmatched. This CDR3 is built from 15 residues. The germline V gene encodes CDR1 SGHNT and CDR2 YYREEE (reference sequence).

The chain has TRBV7-6 and TRBJ2-7; 10 nucleotides match TRBD2. Germline loops: CDR1 SGHVS, CDR2 FNYEAQ. The CDR3 totals 15 residues. Germline trimming cut 5 bases from V and 6 bases from J; bases unmatched to any gene: 10. CDR3 DNA: TGTGCCAGCAGCCCTAGCGGGAGATCCAACGTCGAGCAGTACTTC. Protein: CASSPSGRSNVEQYF.

The rearrangement uses TRBV12-5 and TRBJ2-1; 10 bases agree with TRBD2. This CDR3 is 14 amino acids long. Germline V gene sequence: CDR1 LGHNT, CDR2 FRNRAP. V was clipped by 5 bases and J by 10 bases; unmatched bases: 8. DNA of the CDR3: TGTGCTAGTGGTGCTAGCGGGAGCGGCGGGGAGCAGTTCTTC. This encodes CASGASGSGGEQFF.

J is TRBJ1-1 and V is TRBV30; a weak D match, TRBD1 (6 bases). Trimming stripped 6 bases from V and 4 bases from J, with 12 bases between. The CDR3 spans 12 residues. Germline V gene data show CDR1 as GTSNPN and CDR2 as SVGIG (reference sequence). The CDR3 DNA follows: TGTGCCTGCGGGGACACCATCACTGAAGCTTTCTTT. This encodes CACGDTITEAFF.

This clone showed up just a few times. The chain recombines TRBV28 with TRBJ2-1; 8 bases are shared with TRBD2. V lost 4 bases, J lost 8 bases, and 10 bases stayed unmatched. From germline, CDR1 is MDHEN and CDR2 SYDVKM. CDR3 length: 15 amino acids. The CDR3 spells CASSSYPGGNDEQFF. Here the CDR3 DNA reads TGTGCCAGCAGTTCCTACCCGGGGGGGAACGATGAGCAGTTCTTC. The complete variable domain, with remaining parts taken from reference TRBV28 and TRBJ2-1, reads DVKVTQSSRYLVKRTGEKVFLECVQDMDHENMFWYRQDPGLGLRLIYFSYDVKMKEKGDIPEGYSVSREKKERFSLILESASTNQTSMYLCASSSYPGGNDEQFFGPGTRLTVL.

Comments on this clone: The junction and the germline gene differ at one end; a read error may be behind it. In nucleotides, the CDR3 is TGCGCCAGCCGCTTTGGGCAGACTCTTTACAATGAGCAGTTCTTC. Amino acids: CASRFGQTLYNEQFF. This sequence joins TRBV5-1 and TRBJ2-1; D is undetermined. There are 15 residues in the CDR3. Germline V gives CDR1 SGHRS, CDR2 YFSETQ.

V usage is TRBV6-1 and J usage is TRBJ1-1; unclear D gene. CDR1 and CDR2 (germline): MNHNS, SASEGT. The CDR3 runs 15 residues. V dropped 5 bases and J dropped 4 bases, with 17 bases sitting between them. CDR3 protein: CASSQTSGGSTEAFF. CDR3 coding DNA: TGTGCCAGCAGTCAGACCTCCGGCGGGAGCACTGAAGCTTTCTTT.

This clone was seen a single time. The chain combines TRBV7-6 with TRBJ1-3; D may be TRBD1 (5 bases). This CDR3 has 17 residues. Germline V gene lookup returns CDR1 SGHVS and CDR2 FNYEAQ. Trimming cost V 0 bases and J 0 bases, with 12 bases left between them. CDR3 coding DNA: TGTGCCAGCAGCTTAGCGCAGGTCGGGGGCTCTGGAAACACCATATATTTT. Translation gives CASSLAQVGGSGNTIYF.

V is TRBV2 and J is TRBJ2-2; possible D gene TRBD2, 6 bases. From germline, CDR1 is SNHLY and CDR2 FYNNEI. CDR3 size: 15 residues. Trimming removed 7 bases at V and 6 bases at J, with 18 bases between. CDR3 loop: CASTESHTGAGELFF. The CDR3 bases are TGTGCCAGCACCGAAAGTCACACGGGGGCCGGGGAGCTGTTTTTT. Combining the CDR3 with reference TRBV2 and TRBJ2-2 gives the whole variable domain EPEVTQTPSHQVTQMGQEVILRCVPISNHLYFYWYRQILGQKVEFLVSFYNNEISEKSEIFDDQFSVERPDGSNFTLKIRSTKLEDSAMYFCASTESHTGAGELFFGEGSRLTVL.

The chain employs TRBV6-1 and TRBJ2-7; D not resolved. The CDR3 length is 15 residues. Trimming took 1 base from V and 0 from J, leaving 10 bases between them. CDR1 and CDR2 (germline): MNHNS, SASEGT. The CDR3 nucleotides read TGTGCCAGCAGTGAAGGGACGTTAGTCTCCTACGAGCAGTACTTC. Translating it yields CASSEGTLVSYEQYF.

The table lists this clone with a few counts. The chain employs TRBV19 and TRBJ1-1, with 8 nucleotides matching TRBD1. Trimming at V came to 5 bases and at J to 9 bases, leaving 8 bases not matched to a gene. Looked up from germline, CDR1 is LNHDA and CDR2 is SQIVND (reference sequence). This CDR3 region has 13 residues. The CDR3 loop reads CASSASRDRQAFF. The CDR3, as DNA: TGTGCCAGTAGTGCATCCCGGGACAGGCAAGCTTTCTTT.

The rearrangement links TRBV25-1 to TRBJ1-4, with a weak D call TRBD1 (5 bases). The CDR3 consists of 16 residues. Germline V gene lookup returns CDR1 MGHDK and CDR2 SYGVNS. Trimming shortened V by 5 bases and J by 3 bases, and 16 bases separated the two germline ends. CDR3 nucleotide sequence: TGTGCCAGCAGTAGGTTTGCAGGGACCGCTAATGAAAAACTGTTTTTT. Amino acids: CASSRFAGTANEKLFF.

V and J are TRBV7-2 and TRBJ1-1; 9 bases match TRBD1. Germline-derived CDR1 and CDR2 are SGHTA and FQGNSA. The CDR3 totals 15 residues. V gave up 5 bases and J gave up 10 bases; unmatched junction bases: 14. The CDR3 DNA follows: TGTGCCAGCAGCGTACCCGGGACAGGGCTGATGAGAGCTTTCTTT. Amino acid sequence: CASSVPGTGLMRAFF.

This clone was counted a few times. The genes are TRBV18 and TRBJ1-1; D is unclear. V lost 4 bases, J lost 7 bases, and 13 bases lay in between. The germline V gene has CDR1 KGHSH and CDR2 LQKENI. This CDR3 contains 13 residues. The CDR3: CASSLERVGEAFF. CDR3 bases: TGTGCCAGCTCACTTGAGCGGGTCGGTGAAGCTTTCTTT. Combining the CDR3 with reference TRBV18 and TRBJ1-1 gives the whole variable domain NAGVMQNPRHLVRRRGQEARLRCSPMKGHSHVYWYRQLPEEGLKFMVYLQKENIIDESGMPKERFSAEFPKEGPSILRIQQVVRGDSAAYFCASSLERVGEAFFGQGTRLTVV.

The chain joins TRBV29-1 to TRBJ2-5, with D perhaps matching TRBD1 (5 bases). Germline CDR1 is SQVTM and CDR2 is ANQGSEA. The CDR3 extends over 14 amino acids. The germline V and J ends were trimmed by 6 bases and 1 base, with 15 bases remaining between them. The CDR3 reads CSVRDTGPQETQYF. The CDR3 coding sequence is TGCAGCGTCCGCGATACAGGTCCCCAAGAGACCCAGTACTTC.

The chain couples TRBV10-3 to TRBJ1-3; no definite D call. In germline, CDR1 is ENHRY, CDR2 SYGVKD. This CDR3 is 15 amino acids long. For the CDR3, the DNA is TGTGCTGGGTCCCCAGGCTCGGTTTCTGGAAACACCATATATTTT. It is translated as CAGSPGSVSGNTIYF.

The V gene is TRBV14, the J gene TRBJ1-2; no clear D gene. This CDR3 is 13 amino acids long. V lost 0 bases to trimming and J lost 1 base, with 3 bases between them. From germline, CDR1 is SGHDN and CDR2 FVKESK. The CDR3 reads CASSQDGNYGYTF. The CDR3 DNA reads TGTGCCAGCAGCCAAGACGGTAACTATGGCTACACCTTC.